The 6 T cell receptor beta chains reported below all come from one sample, sequenced in a study of T cell repertoires in cytomegalovirus infection. TCRdb reprocessed the reads with MiXCR, giving one entry per CDR3 protein. Among some 97,000 distinct CDR3 sequences listed, roughly a quarter were seen once. The source material was CD8+ T cells from PBMCs. These receptors all come from a human donor in good health (CMV status not recorded). Some clones in this sample may be carry-over from other donors' samples.

This chain joins TRBV19 and TRBJ1-1; D gene unclear. V lost 2 bases and J lost 1, with 8 bases in between. CDR3 length: 14 amino acids. The germline V gene has CDR1 LNHDA and CDR2 SQIVND (reference sequence). CDR3 sequence reads: CASSIKSGNTEAFF. The CDR3 region has the DNA TGTGCCAGTAGTATAAAGTCCGGGAACACTGAAGCTTTCTTT.

There are many counts of this clonotype. CDR3 protein: CASSATQGAREKLFF. CDR3 bases: TGTGCCAGCAGTGCGACCCAGGGGGCGCGAGAAAAACTGTTTTTT. The V gene is TRBV25-1, the J gene TRBJ1-4, with 8 positions matching TRBD1. J gave up 8 bases and V 4 bases, and 9 bases lay outside the gene matches. Germline CDR1 MGHDK, CDR2 SYGVNS. This CDR3 contains 15 residues.

This clonotype was counted many times. This chain uses TRBV7-3 with TRBJ2-2, with D maybe TRBD1 (5 bases). Looked up from germline, CDR1 is SGHTA and CDR2 is FQGTGA. The CDR3 contains 17 residues. Trimming pared 0 bases from V and 3 bases from J, leaving 14 bases between. In nucleotides, the CDR3 is TGTGCCAGCAGCTTAACCCTTAGACAGTTCTACACCGGGGAGCTGTTTTTT. Protein product: CASSLTLRQFYTGELFF.

In this sample, this clonotype turned up a few times. This chain joins TRBV20-1 and TRBJ1-5; 9 bases map to TRBD1. J lost 2 bases, V lost 5 bases, and 7 bases had no gene match. Germline assignment: CDR1 DFQATT and CDR2 SNEGSKA (reference sequence). This CDR3 is 15 amino acids long. The CDR3 sequence: CSAEDRGYRNQPQHF. The DNA for the CDR3 is TGCAGTGCTGAGGACAGGGGATATCGCAATCAGCCCCAGCATTTT.

The rearrangement uses TRBV6-6 and TRBJ1-1, with a tentative D call TRBD1 (5 bases). The germline V gene encodes CDR1 MNHNY and CDR2 SVGAGI (reference sequence). The CDR3 loop spans 15 amino acids. Trimming took 6 bases from V and 4 from J, leaving 18 bases between them. In nucleotides, the CDR3 is TGTGCCAGCAGATCCCTGGGTGGGGCGCGCACTGAAGCTTTCTTT. Its protein is CASRSLGGARTEAFF.

In its sample, this clonotype was seen a few times. The rearrangement uses TRBV27 and TRBJ2-3; D gene uncertain. The CDR3 spans 15 residues. Germline CDR1 reads MNHEY; CDR2 reads SMNVEV (reference sequence). V was clipped by 0 bases and J by 2 bases, with 9 bases between them. CDR3 residues: CASSLSSANTDTQYF. In DNA form, the CDR3 reads TGTGCCAGCAGTTTATCTTCGGCGAACACAGATACGCAGTATTTT.